The 6 T cell receptor beta chains presented below share a single source sample, sequenced in a study of Ad26.COV2.S vaccination and SARS-CoV-2 variants. Some clones are missing from TCRdb's copy, which holds only in-frame ones; the method was immunoSEQ multiplex PCR. This repertoire shows over 110,000 clones, roughly 89% found once; its top ten account for less than 6%. This material consisted of peripheral blood, taken after recovery from COVID-19. These TCRs come from a human donor who had recovered from COVID-19.

This chain connects TRBV30 to TRBJ2-2, with D possibly being TRBD2 (6 bases). The length of the CDR3 is 14 residues. V was trimmed by 2 bases and J by 6 bases, leaving 13 bases between them. Germline values: CDR1 GTSNPN, CDR2 SVGIG (reference sequence). DNA of the CDR3: TGTGCCTGGAGTCAAACGGGACTCCCCGGGGAGCTGTTTTTT. This gives the protein CAWSQTGLPGELFF. Looking up the rest from reference TRBV30 and TRBJ2-2 gives the full variable domain: SQTIHQWPATLVQPVGSPLSLECTVEGTSNPNLYWYRQAAGRGLQLLFYSVGIGQISSEVPQNLSASRPQDRQFILSSKKLLLSDSGFYLCAWSQTGLPGELFFGEGSRLTVL.

The V call is TRBV28, the J call TRBJ2-1, with 7 positions matching TRBD1. Germline V CDR1 and CDR2: MDHEN, SYDVKM. With V trimmed by 5 bases and J by 5 bases, 9 bases remained unmatched. The length of the CDR3 is 15 residues. The CDR3 region is CASSTYRGMDNEQFF. The CDR3 DNA sequence: TGTGCCAGCAGTACCTACAGGGGAATGGACAATGAGCAGTTCTTC.

The V and J genes are TRBV6-5 and TRBJ1-1, with 8 bases identical to TRBD1. The CDR3 sequence is 12 residues long. CDR1 is MNHEY and CDR2 is SVGAGI in the germline V gene. V was pared by 7 bases and J by 8 bases, with 6 bases of the junction left unmatched. The CDR3 sequence: CASNQQGVEAFF. The CDR3 region has the DNA TGTGCCAGCAATCAACAGGGGGTGGAAGCTTTCTTT.

This chain joins TRBV30 and TRBJ2-7; 8 bases map to TRBD2. The junction had 6 bases not matched to a gene; V was cut back by 1 base and J by 4 bases. The CDR3 has 14 residues. Germline loops: CDR1 GTSNPN, CDR2 SVGIG (reference sequence). CDR3 DNA sequence: TGTGCCTGGAGTGCGGGAGGGCCTCAATACGAGCAGTACTTC. Protein product: CAWSAGGPQYEQYF.

The chain combines TRBV28 with TRBJ1-1; D unresolved. Germline CDR1 is MDHEN and CDR2 is SYDVKM. V lost 6 bases to trimming and J lost 5 bases, with 16 bases between them. This CDR3 spans 14 amino acids. In nucleotides, the CDR3 is TGTGCCAGCAGGCACCCAAACGCGGAAACTGAAGCTTTCTTT. Its protein is CASRHPNAETEAFF.

The rearrangement links TRBV27 to TRBJ2-2; 8 bases fit TRBD2. CDR3 length: 15 amino acids. V was clipped by 6 bases and J by 2 bases; unmatched bases: 5. The V gene's germline CDR1 is MNHEY and CDR2 SMNVEV (reference sequence). The CDR3 sequence is CASSDSGGNTGELFF. CDR3 bases: TGTGCCAGCAGCGACAGCGGGGGTAACACCGGGGAGCTGTTTTTT.